One and the same sample provided the 18 T cell receptor beta chains below, sequenced in a study of OX40 agonist ivuxolimab in advanced cancers. Sequencing was performed with immunoSEQ multiplex PCR; in TCRdb, only in-frame clones are kept and a portion is missing. This table holds about 38,000 clones, about 80% found once. The specimen was CD4+ or CD8+ T cells sorted from blood, collected in a trial of the OX40 agonist ivuxolimab. The receptors derive from an adult with an advanced solid tumor such as melanoma, head and neck, liver or kidney cancer.

CDR3 protein: CASSRSVVETQYF. The CDR3 nucleotides read TGTGCCAGCAGCAGATCCGTGGTGGAGACCCAGTACTTC. The chain carries TRBV7-2 and TRBJ2-5; no definite D call. The length of the CDR3 is 13 residues. The ends were cut back, 5 bases at V and 5 bases at J, with 12 bases in the middle. Germline CDR1 reads SGHTA; CDR2 reads FQGNSA.

The rearrangement joins TRBV28 to TRBJ2-7; D ambiguous. In germline, CDR1 is MDHEN, CDR2 SYDVKM. The germline V and J ends were trimmed by 2 bases and 1 base, with 9 bases remaining between them. This CDR3 contains 14 residues. The chain's CDR3 is CASSLPDISYEQYF. As DNA, the CDR3 is TGTGCCAGCAGTTTACCAGACATATCCTACGAGCAGTACTTC.

The chain recombines TRBV11-2 with TRBJ2-3, with D possibly matching TRBD2 (6 bases). The CDR3 is 13 amino acids. CDR1 and CDR2 (germline): SGHAT, FQNNGV. With 5 bases removed from V and 4 bases from J, the gap between germline ends came to 10 bases. The chain's CDR3 is CASSRAGSDTQYF. The CDR3 region has the DNA TGTGCCAGCAGCAGGGCGGGGTCAGATACGCAGTATTTT. Supplemented by reference TRBV11-2 and TRBJ2-3, the full variable domain reads EAGVAQSPRYKIIEKRQSVAFWCNPISGHATLYWYQQILGQGPKLLIQFQNNGVVDDSQLPKDRFSAERLKGVDSTLKIQPAKLEDSAVYLCASSRAGSDTQYFGPGTRLTVL.

The rearrangement uses TRBV12-5 and TRBJ1-2; D remains unclear. From germline, CDR1 is LGHNT and CDR2 FRNRAP. The V gene lost 6 bases and the J gene lost 4 bases, with 12 bases spanning the gap. This CDR3 is 13 amino acids long. CDR3: CASGSYAVYGYTF. As DNA, the CDR3 is TGTGCTAGTGGCTCCTACGCCGTCTATGGCTACACCTTC.

The genes are TRBV7-8 and TRBJ2-3; tentatively, D is TRBD2 (6 bases). CDR1 and CDR2 from the germline V gene are SGHVS and FQNEAQ. CDR3 size: 18 residues. V was trimmed by 2 bases and J by 5 bases, leaving 23 bases between them. The CDR3 loop reads CASSLRPHGGAQVDTQYF. CDR3 DNA sequence: TGTGCCAGCAGCTTACGGCCCCACGGAGGGGCGCAAGTAGATACGCAGTATTTT.

This chain uses TRBV2 with TRBJ1-4, with D perhaps matching TRBD1 (6 bases). Trimming took 6 bases from V and 7 from J, leaving 15 bases between them. Germline values: CDR1 SNHLY, CDR2 FYNNEI. This CDR3 is built from 14 residues. The DNA for the CDR3 is TGTGCCAGCAGCCCCAGGGGAGGGGGTGAAAAACTGTTTTTT. Its translation is CASSPRGGGEKLFF.

The chain has TRBV6-1 and TRBJ2-2; D might be TRBD1 (5 bases). With 7 bases removed from V and 1 base from J, the gap between germline ends came to 10 bases. This CDR3 has 14 amino acids. In germline, CDR1 is MNHNS, CDR2 SASEGT. Here the CDR3 reads CASTFDRNTGELFF. CDR3 sequence (DNA): TGTGCCAGCACCTTTGACAGGAACACCGGGGAGCTGTTTTTT.

The gene calls are TRBV5-5 and TRBJ1-4, with a possible D match to TRBD1 (5 bases). This CDR3 comprises 13 residues. The V and J ends lost 2 bases and 8 bases respectively, with 10 bases between them. CDR1 is SGHKS and CDR2 is YYEKEE in the germline V gene (reference sequence). The CDR3 DNA is TGTGCCAGCAGCTTAGGGGCCAGCGAAAAACTGTTTTTT. Its protein product is CASSLGASEKLFF.

The genes are TRBV7-9 and TRBJ2-1, with 7 nucleotides matching TRBD1. The junction had 6 bases not matched to a gene; V was cut back by 5 bases and J by 8 bases. CDR1 is SEHNR, CDR2 FQNEAQ, per germline (reference sequence). This CDR3 spans 13 amino acids. The CDR3 reads CASSTTGRDEQFF. The CDR3 coding sequence is TGTGCCAGCAGCACGACAGGGAGAGATGAGCAGTTCTTC.

This chain joins TRBV30 and TRBJ1-3; D not resolved. Trimming shortened V by 1 base and J by 4 bases, and 11 bases separated the two germline ends. This CDR3 comprises 14 residues. Germline lookup yields CDR1 GTSNPN and CDR2 SVGIG (reference sequence). The CDR3 reads CAWSEGRAGNTIYF. CDR3 coding DNA: TGTGCCTGGAGTGAAGGGCGGGCCGGAAACACCATATATTTT.

The chain links TRBV5-1 to TRBJ2-3; TRBD2 matches at 11 bases. This CDR3 spans 16 amino acids. Germline V gene data show CDR1 as SGHRS and CDR2 as YFSETQ. V lost 4 bases to trimming and J lost 3 bases; unmatched junction nucleotides: 7. CDR3 in amino acids: CASSTLAGGRTDTQYF. The CDR3 DNA is TGCGCCAGCAGCACGTTAGCGGGAGGGAGGACAGATACGCAGTATTTT.

The chain has TRBV7-8 and TRBJ2-1; D might be TRBD2 (5 bases). Germline loops: CDR1 SGHVS, CDR2 FQNEAQ. The CDR3 spans 16 residues. Trimming removed 1 base at V and 0 bases at J, with 10 bases between. The CDR3 loop is CASSLDERSSYNEQFF. The CDR3 DNA follows: TGTGCCAGCAGCTTAGATGAGCGGAGCTCCTACAATGAGCAGTTCTTC.

This chain uses TRBV23-1 with TRBJ1-2, with D possibly matching TRBD1 (5 bases). TRBV23-1 falls under the ORF class, with uncertain function. There are 14 residues in the CDR3. Trimming took 3 bases from V and 5 from J, leaving 13 bases between them. This chain's CDR3 is CASSQGSREYGYTF. DNA of the CDR3: TGCGCCAGCAGTCAGGGGAGCAGGGAATATGGCTACACCTTC.

J is TRBJ1-4 and V is TRBV19; D remains unclear. Trimming cost V 1 base and J 6 bases, with 9 bases left between them. The V gene's germline CDR1 is LNHDA and CDR2 SQIVND (reference sequence). The CDR3 spans 14 residues. CDR3 bases: TGTGCCAGTAGTATAGTTTGGGGTTATGAAAAACTGTTTTTT. Amino acid sequence: CASSIVWGYEKLFF.

The chain has TRBV2 and TRBJ1-1; D is undetermined. The length of the CDR3 is 11 residues. Germline-derived CDR1 and CDR2 are SNHLY and FYNNEI. V lost 0 bases, J lost 10 bases, and 6 bases lay in between. The CDR3 reads CASSEAGGAFF. Here the CDR3 DNA reads TGTGCCAGCAGTGAAGCAGGAGGAGCTTTCTTT.

The gene calls are TRBV7-2 and TRBJ2-1; 7 bases are a match to TRBD2. The V gene end was trimmed by 5 bases and the J gene end by 7 bases; junction bases not matched to a gene: 11. This CDR3 has 15 amino acids. CDR1 and CDR2 from the germline V gene are SGHTA and FQGNSA. CDR3 bases: TGTGCCAGCAGCCCTGGCGGGGGTGTTCGGAATGAGCAGTTCTTC. This translates into CASSPGGGVRNEQFF. The whole variable domain, remainder taken from reference TRBV7-2 and TRBJ2-1, is GAGVSQSPSNKVTEKGKDVELRCDPISGHTALYWYRQSLGQGLEFLIYFQGNSAPDKSGLPSDRFSAERTGGSVSTLTIQRTQQEDSAVYLCASSPGGGVRNEQFFGPGTRLTVL.

The V call is TRBV6-1, the J call TRBJ1-5, with 8 bases that match TRBD1. Germline loops: CDR1 MNHNS, CDR2 SASEGT. Trimming removed 6 bases from V and 0 bases from J; junction bases left unmatched: 4. The CDR3 is 15 residues long. In nucleotides, the CDR3 is TGTGCCAGCAGACCGACAGGGGATAGCAATCAGCCCCAGCATTTT. Protein sequence: CASRPTGDSNQPQHF.

This sequence joins TRBV21-1 and TRBJ1-3; the D call TRBD1 from the table was never checked on the DNA. TRBV21-1 is designated a pseudogene. This CDR3 has 15 amino acids. CDR3 nucleotide sequence: TGTGCCAGCAGCTTCGACAGGAGCTCTGGAAACACCATATATTTT. Amino acid sequence: CASSFDRSSGNTIYF.